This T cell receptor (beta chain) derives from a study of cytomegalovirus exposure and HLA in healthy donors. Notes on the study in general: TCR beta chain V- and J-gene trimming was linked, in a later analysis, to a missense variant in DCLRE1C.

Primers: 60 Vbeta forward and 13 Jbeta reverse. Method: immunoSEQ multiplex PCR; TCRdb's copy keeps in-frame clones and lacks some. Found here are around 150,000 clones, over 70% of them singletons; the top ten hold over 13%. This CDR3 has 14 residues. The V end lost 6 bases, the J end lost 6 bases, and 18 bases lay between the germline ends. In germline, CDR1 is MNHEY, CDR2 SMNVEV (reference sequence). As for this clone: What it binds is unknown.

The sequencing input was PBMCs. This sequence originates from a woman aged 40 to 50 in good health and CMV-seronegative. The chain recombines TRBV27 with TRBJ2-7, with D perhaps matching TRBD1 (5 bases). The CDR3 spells CASRQANTMGEQYF. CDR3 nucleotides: TGTGCCAGCAGACAGGCCAACACGATGGGCGAGCAGTACTTC.